The next 20 T cell receptor beta chains were all read from a single sample in a study of EBV T-cell therapy then PD-1 blockade in nasopharyngeal carcinoma. No antigens are known for them. TCRdb keeps only in-frame clones here, not all; method: immunoSEQ multiplex PCR. The profile shows 15,000 to 20,000 clones, over 80% of them singletons. Stated treatment: AdE1-LMPpoly-expanded autologous EBV-specific T-cell therapy followed by anti-PD-1 nivolumab. The sample here was CD8+ T cells from blood, taken at day 0 from a patient whose treatment included autologous EBV-specific T cells and nivolumab. The receptors come from a man in his forties or fifties with nasopharyngeal carcinoma.

This clone was recorded once. The chain uses TRBV19 and TRBJ1-2, with 9 bases aligning to TRBD1. There are 14 residues in the CDR3. Per germline, CDR1 LNHDA and CDR2 SQIVND (reference sequence). The ends lost 6 bases at V and 7 bases at J; junction bases unmatched: 9. CDR3 sequence (DNA): TGTGCCAGTAGAAACCAGGACAGGGGTTTTGGCTACACCTTC. This encodes CASRNQDRGFGYTF.

The chain employs TRBV19 and TRBJ1-4; a weak D match, TRBD1 (6 bases). Germline assignment: CDR1 LNHDA and CDR2 SQIVND (reference sequence). The length of the CDR3 is 14 residues. V shed 5 bases and J shed 5 bases, with 12 bases lying between them. CDR3 residues: CASSSRGYNEKLFF. In nucleotides, the CDR3 is TGTGCCAGTAGTTCCAGGGGTTACAATGAAAAACTGTTTTTT.

This clone has only a few counts. The CDR3 region has the DNA TGTGCCAGCAGTTTCGAGGCTAGCGGGGGGCAAGAGACCCAGTACTTC. As protein: CASSFEASGGQETQYF. The chain couples TRBV6-5 to TRBJ2-5, with 11 bases lining up with TRBD2. The CDR3 spans 16 residues. Germline V lookup: CDR1 MNHEY, CDR2 SVGAGI. V lost 4 bases to trimming and J lost 2 bases; unmatched junction nucleotides: 6.

The rearrangement uses TRBV7-3 and TRBJ2-7, with TRBD2 matching 7 bases. V lost 2 bases to trimming and J lost 2 bases; unmatched junction nucleotides: 3. Germline loops: CDR1 SGHTA, CDR2 FQGTGA. The CDR3 extends over 14 amino acids. The CDR3 is CASSLGGGPYEQYF. CDR3 sequence (DNA): TGTGCCAGCAGCTTAGGGGGGGGACCCTACGAGCAGTACTTC. The full variable domain, its missing parts supplied by reference TRBV7-3 and TRBJ2-7, is GAGVSQTPSNKVTEKGKYVELRCDPISGHTALYWYRQSLGQGPEFLIYFQGTGAADDSGLPNDRFFAVRPEGSVSTLKIQRTERGDSAVYLCASSLGGGPYEQYFGPGTRLTVT.

Judged by abundance, this clone is large. The chain couples TRBV4-3 to TRBJ1-2; 9 nucleotides align to TRBD1. CDR3 length: 15 residues. Losses at the gene ends were 0 bases for V and 7 bases for J; bases not matched to a gene: 6. Germline V gene data show CDR1 as LGHNA and CDR2 as YSLEER. In DNA form, the CDR3 reads TGCGCCAGCAGCCAAGAAGAGAGACAGGGGGGTGGCTACACCTTC. This gives the protein CASSQEERQGGGYTF.

J is TRBJ1-2 and V is TRBV5-1; D gene unclear. Germline V CDR1 and CDR2: SGHRS, YFSETQ. The CDR3 is made up of 14 amino acids. V lost 5 bases and J 5 bases, leaving 16 bases between the germline ends. CDR3 DNA sequence: TGCGCCAGCAGTCGGGAGGAGGAGCAATATGGCTACACCTTC. Protein sequence: CASSREEEQYGYTF.

DNA for the CDR3: TGCGCCAGCAGCCCCGGGGAGACCCGCGAGCAGTACTTC. Translating it yields CASSPGETREQYF. The chain links TRBV4-3 to TRBJ2-7; perhaps TRBD2 as D (5 bases). V was cut by 4 bases and J by 6 bases, with 13 bases left in between. The V gene's germline CDR1 is LGHNA and CDR2 YSLEER. The CDR3 extends over 13 amino acids.

The gene calls are TRBV21-1 and TRBJ2-5; no DNA check was done on the table's D call, TRBD1. TRBV21-1 is termed a pseudogene. The CDR3 spans 16 residues. CDR3 residues: CASSKRGTGPQETQYF. The CDR3 nucleotides are TGTGCCAGCAGCAAAAGAGGGACAGGGCCCCAAGAGACCCAGTACTTC.

This clone occurred once. The chain links TRBV4-1 to TRBJ2-7; unclear D gene. The CDR3 runs to 13 residues. CDR1 is MGHRA and CDR2 is YSYEKL in the germline V gene. Trimming removed 3 bases from V and 6 bases from J, with 12 bases in between. The CDR3 bases are TGCGCCAGCAGCCAGGTGGGTAGTACCGAGCAGTACTTC. Protein sequence: CASSQVGSTEQYF.

The chain is built from TRBV29-1 and TRBJ2-3; possibly TRBD1 for D (7 bases). The CDR3 sequence is 13 residues long. Trimming removed 4 bases from V and 1 base from J, with 9 bases in between. CDR1 SQVTM and CDR2 ANQGSEA come from the germline V gene. The CDR3 is CSVARGGTDTQYF. CDR3 bases: TGCAGCGTTGCCAGGGGGGGCACAGATACGCAGTATTTT.

The genes are TRBV4-3 and TRBJ2-1; 9 nucleotides agree with TRBD1. The CDR3 sequence is 21 residues long. Germline V CDR1 and CDR2: LGHNA, YSLEER. Germline trimming cut 0 bases from V and 5 bases from J; bases unmatched to any gene: 20. CDR3 residues: CASSQDWGEQGARLLHNEQFF. The CDR3 DNA reads TGCGCCAGCAGCCAAGATTGGGGGGAACAGGGGGCAAGACTATTACACAATGAGCAGTTCTTC.

This clone has only a few counts. The V gene is TRBV7-6, the J gene TRBJ1-2, with D unclear. There are 18 residues in the CDR3. V was trimmed by 5 bases and J by 1 base, leaving 23 bases between them. CDR1 is SGHVS and CDR2 is FNYEAQ in the germline V gene. CDR3 region: CASSTSPGGPLLNYGYTF. DNA of the CDR3: TGTGCCAGCAGCACGTCGCCGGGCGGGCCGCTACTTAACTATGGCTACACCTTC. Together with reference TRBV7-6 and TRBJ1-2, the CDR3 gives the full variable domain: GAGVSQSPRYKVTKRGQDVALRCDPISGHVSLYWYRQALGQGPEFLTYFNYEAQQDKSGLPNDRFSAERPEGSISTLTIQRTEQRDSAMYRCASSTSPGGPLLNYGYTFGSGTRLTVV.

The rearrangement joins TRBV30 to TRBJ1-3; D might be TRBD1 (5 bases). Trimming stripped 0 bases from V and 0 bases from J, with 6 bases between. The CDR3 totals 14 residues. Germline CDR1 and CDR2: GTSNPN and SVGIG (reference sequence). The CDR3 DNA reads TGTGCCTGGAGTGTACAGGCCTCTGGAAACACCATATATTTT. This translates into CAWSVQASGNTIYF.

The V gene is TRBV4-2, the J gene TRBJ2-7, with D possibly matching TRBD1 (6 bases). Germline-derived CDR1 and CDR2 are LGHNA and YNFKEQ. V was clipped by 1 base and J by 0 bases, with 10 bases between them. The CDR3 has 15 amino acids. CDR3 sequence (DNA): TGTGCCAGCAGCCAAGTGGAGGACAGCTCCTACGAGCAGTACTTC. It encodes CASSQVEDSSYEQYF.

The V gene is TRBV1, the J gene TRBJ1-2. TRBV1 is noted as a pseudogene. The CDR3 length is 18 residues. CDR3 nucleotide sequence: TGCACCAGCAGCCAAGATACCAAGAGGACTTTCTTTGACTATGGCTACACCTTC. Translated, it gives CTSSQDTKRTFFDYGYTF.

The chain is built from TRBV9 and TRBJ1-3; D uncertain. Trimming removed 0 bases from V and 0 bases from J, with 13 bases in between. The CDR3 contains 17 residues. Germline loops: CDR1 SGDLS, CDR2 YYNGEE. As DNA, the CDR3 is TGTGCCAGCAGCGTAGATTACGGACTCGTCTCTGGAAACACCATATATTTT. Translating gives CASSVDYGLVSGNTIYF.

This clone was picked up a small number of times. In the same sample, other DNA sequences code for this CDR3. The chain links TRBV7-6 to TRBJ2-7; D could derive from TRBD1 or TRBD2 (5 bases each). The CDR3 covers 13 residues. The germline V gene encodes CDR1 SGHVS and CDR2 FNYEAQ. The germline V and J ends were trimmed by 3 bases and 3 bases, with 9 bases remaining between them. The CDR3 nucleotides read TGTGCCAGCAGCTTGGGACCGAACTACGAGCAGTACTTC. It yields the protein CASSLGPNYEQYF.

A remark on this clone: The sample contains more than one DNA sequence encoding this CDR3. The CDR3 region has the DNA TGCGCCAGCAGCCTGGCTGGTACAGGGTCGGCAGAGACCCAGTACTTC. Translated, it gives CASSLAGTGSAETQYF. The chain uses TRBV5-1 and TRBJ2-5; a possible D gene is TRBD1 (6 bases). The CDR3 length is 16 residues. V was trimmed by 4 bases and J by 4 bases, leaving 20 bases between them. CDR1 and CDR2 from the germline V gene are SGHRS and YFSETQ.

The chain recombines TRBV7-9 with TRBJ2-7; D not certain. This CDR3 is built from 17 residues. The V and J ends lost 2 bases and 2 bases respectively, with 19 bases between them. The germline V gene has CDR1 SEHNR and CDR2 FQNEAQ (reference sequence). DNA of the CDR3: TGTGCCAGCAGCTTATCCAGCCATTACGGAGATCCCTACGAGCAGTACTTC. Its protein product is CASSLSSHYGDPYEQYF.

The chain couples TRBV7-6 to TRBJ1-6, with 7 bases matching TRBD1. CDR3 length: 16 amino acids. Per the germline V gene, CDR1 is SGHVS and CDR2 is FNYEAQ. V was clipped by 5 bases and J by 0 bases; unmatched bases: 4. In nucleotides, the CDR3 is TGTGCCAGCAGCATGAGACAGGGCTCCTATAATTCACCCCTCCACTTT. The encoded protein is CASSMRQGSYNSPLHF. Using reference TRBV7-6 and TRBJ1-6 for the parts outside the CDR3, the full variable domain is GAGVSQSPRYKVTKRGQDVALRCDPISGHVSLYWYRQALGQGPEFLTYFNYEAQQDKSGLPNDRFSAERPEGSISTLTIQRTEQRDSAMYRCASSMRQGSYNSPLHFGNGTRLTVT.